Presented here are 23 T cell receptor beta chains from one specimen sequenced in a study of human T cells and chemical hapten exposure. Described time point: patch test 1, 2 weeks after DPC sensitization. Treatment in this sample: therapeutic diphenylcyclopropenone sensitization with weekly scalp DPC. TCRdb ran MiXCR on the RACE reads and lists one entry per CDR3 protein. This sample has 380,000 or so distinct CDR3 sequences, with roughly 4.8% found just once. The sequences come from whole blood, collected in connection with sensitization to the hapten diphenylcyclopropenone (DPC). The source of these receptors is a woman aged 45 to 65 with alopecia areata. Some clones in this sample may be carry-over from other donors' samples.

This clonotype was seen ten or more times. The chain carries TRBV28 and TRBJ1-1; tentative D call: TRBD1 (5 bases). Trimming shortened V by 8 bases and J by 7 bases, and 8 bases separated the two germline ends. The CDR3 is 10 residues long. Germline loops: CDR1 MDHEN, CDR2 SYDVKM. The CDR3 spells CASQGREAFF. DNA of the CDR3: TGTGCCAGCCAGGGTCGTGAAGCTTTCTTT.

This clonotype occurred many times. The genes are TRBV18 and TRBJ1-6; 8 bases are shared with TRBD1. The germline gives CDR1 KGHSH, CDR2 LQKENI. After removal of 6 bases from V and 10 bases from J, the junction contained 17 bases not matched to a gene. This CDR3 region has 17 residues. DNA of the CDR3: TGTGCCAGCTCGCGTAACCGGGACAGGCCTGAGAAGTCACCCCTCCACTTT. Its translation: CASSRNRDRPEKSPLHF.

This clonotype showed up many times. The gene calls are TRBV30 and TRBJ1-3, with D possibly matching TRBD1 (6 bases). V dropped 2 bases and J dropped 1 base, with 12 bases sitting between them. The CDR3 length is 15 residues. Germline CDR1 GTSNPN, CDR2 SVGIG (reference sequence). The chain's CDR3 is CAWSRGGRSGNTIYF. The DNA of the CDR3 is TGTGCCTGGAGTCGGGGGGGCCGGTCTGGAAACACCATATATTTT.

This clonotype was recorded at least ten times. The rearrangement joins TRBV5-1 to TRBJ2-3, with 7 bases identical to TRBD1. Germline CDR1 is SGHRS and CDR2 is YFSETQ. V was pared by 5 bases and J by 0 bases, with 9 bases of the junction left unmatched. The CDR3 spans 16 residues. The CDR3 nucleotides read TGCGCCAGCAGGCCAGGGGGTCAATCTAGCACAGATACGCAGTATTTT. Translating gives CASRPGGQSSTDTQYF.

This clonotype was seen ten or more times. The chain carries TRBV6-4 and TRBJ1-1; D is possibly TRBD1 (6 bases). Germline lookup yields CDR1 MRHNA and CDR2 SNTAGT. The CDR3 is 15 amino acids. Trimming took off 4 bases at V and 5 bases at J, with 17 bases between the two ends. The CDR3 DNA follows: TGTGCCAGCAGTGTTCAGGACAGTCCTGGGACTGAAGCTTTCTTT. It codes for CASSVQDSPGTEAFF.

CDR3 sequence: CASSLPGGKSPLHF. The CDR3 bases are TGTGCCAGCAGCTTACCAGGGGGAAAGTCACCCCTCCACTTT. The rearrangement links TRBV7-9 to TRBJ1-6; 7 bases are shared with TRBD1. The CDR3 is 14 residues long. Germline assignment: CDR1 SEHNR and CDR2 FQNEAQ (reference sequence). Unmatched junction bases numbered 5, after V lost 2 bases and J lost 10 bases.

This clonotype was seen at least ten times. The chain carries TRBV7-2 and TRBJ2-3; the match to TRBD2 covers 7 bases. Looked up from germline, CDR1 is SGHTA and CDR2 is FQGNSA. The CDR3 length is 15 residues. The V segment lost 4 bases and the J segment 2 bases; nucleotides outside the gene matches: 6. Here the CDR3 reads CASSSSSGYTDTQYF. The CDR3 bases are TGTGCCAGCAGCTCCTCTAGCGGATACACAGATACGCAGTATTTT.

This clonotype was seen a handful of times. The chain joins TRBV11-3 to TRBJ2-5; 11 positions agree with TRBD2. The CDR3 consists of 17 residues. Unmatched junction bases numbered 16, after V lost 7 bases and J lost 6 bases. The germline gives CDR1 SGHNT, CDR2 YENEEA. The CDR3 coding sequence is TGTGCCAGCATTTCATGGTCGGGACTAGCGGCGGGAAAGACCCAGTACTTC. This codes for CASISWSGLAAGKTQYF. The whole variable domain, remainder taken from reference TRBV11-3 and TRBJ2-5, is EAGVVQSPRYKIIEKKQPVAFWCNPISGHNTLYWYLQNLGQGPELLIRYENEEAVDDSQLPKDRFSAERLKGVDSTLKIQPAELGDSAVYLCASISWSGLAAGKTQYFGPGTRLLVL.

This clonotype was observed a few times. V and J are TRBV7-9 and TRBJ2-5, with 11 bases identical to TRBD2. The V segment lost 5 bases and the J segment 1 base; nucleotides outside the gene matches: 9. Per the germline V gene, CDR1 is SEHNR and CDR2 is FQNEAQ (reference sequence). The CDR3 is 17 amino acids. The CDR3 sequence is CASSTPGTSGLQETQYF. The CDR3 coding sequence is TGTGCCAGCAGCACACCGGGGACTAGCGGCCTCCAAGAGACCCAGTACTTC. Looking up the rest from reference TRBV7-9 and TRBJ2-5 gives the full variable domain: DTGVSQNPRHKITKRGQNVTFRCDPISEHNRLYWYRQTLGQGPEFLTYFQNEAQLEKSRLLSDRFSAERPKGSFSTLEIQRTEQGDSAMYLCASSTPGTSGLQETQYFGPGTRLLVL.

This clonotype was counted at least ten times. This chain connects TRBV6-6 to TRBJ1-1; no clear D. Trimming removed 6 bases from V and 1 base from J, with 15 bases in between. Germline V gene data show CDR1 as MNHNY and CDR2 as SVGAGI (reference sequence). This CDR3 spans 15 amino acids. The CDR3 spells CASSPIGSRNTEAFF. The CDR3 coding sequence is TGTGCCAGCAGCCCCATAGGGAGTAGGAACACTGAAGCTTTCTTT.

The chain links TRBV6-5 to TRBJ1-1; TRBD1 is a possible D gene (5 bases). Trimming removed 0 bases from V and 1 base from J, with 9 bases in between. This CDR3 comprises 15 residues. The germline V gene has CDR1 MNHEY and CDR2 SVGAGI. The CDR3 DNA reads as TGTGCCAGCAGTTACTCCATGACAGCGAACACTGAAGCTTTCTTT. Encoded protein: CASSYSMTANTEAFF.

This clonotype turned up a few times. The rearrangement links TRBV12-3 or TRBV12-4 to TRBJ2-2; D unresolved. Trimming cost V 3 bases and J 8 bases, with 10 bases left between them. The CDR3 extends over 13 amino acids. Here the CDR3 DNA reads TGTGCCAGCAGTTTTTCCCAAGGAGGGGAGCTGTTTTTT. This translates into CASSFSQGGELFF.

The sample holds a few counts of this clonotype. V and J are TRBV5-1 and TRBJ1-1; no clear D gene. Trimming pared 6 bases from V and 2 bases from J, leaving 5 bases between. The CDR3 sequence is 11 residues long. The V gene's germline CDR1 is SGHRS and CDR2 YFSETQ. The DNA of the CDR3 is TGCGCCAGCAAGGCTAACACTGAAGCTTTCTTT. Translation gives CASKANTEAFF.

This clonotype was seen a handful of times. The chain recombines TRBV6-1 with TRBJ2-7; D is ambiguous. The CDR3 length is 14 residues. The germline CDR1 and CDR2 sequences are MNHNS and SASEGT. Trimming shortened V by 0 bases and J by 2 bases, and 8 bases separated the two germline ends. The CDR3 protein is CASSEATGTYEQYF. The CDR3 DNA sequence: TGTGCCAGCAGTGAAGCGACGGGTACCTACGAGCAGTACTTC.

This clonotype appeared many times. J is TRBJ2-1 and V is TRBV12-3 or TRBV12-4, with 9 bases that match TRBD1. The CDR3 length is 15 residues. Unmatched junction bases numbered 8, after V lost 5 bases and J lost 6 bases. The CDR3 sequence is CASSRPGQGTNEQFF. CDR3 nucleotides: TGTGCCAGCAGTCGACCGGGACAGGGTACCAATGAGCAGTTCTTC.

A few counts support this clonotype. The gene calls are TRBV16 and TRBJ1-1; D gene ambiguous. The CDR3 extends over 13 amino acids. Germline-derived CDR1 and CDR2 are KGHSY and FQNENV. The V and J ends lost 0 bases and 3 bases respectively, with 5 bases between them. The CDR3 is CASSQSWYTEAFF. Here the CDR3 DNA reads TGTGCCAGCAGCCAATCTTGGTACACTGAAGCTTTCTTT.

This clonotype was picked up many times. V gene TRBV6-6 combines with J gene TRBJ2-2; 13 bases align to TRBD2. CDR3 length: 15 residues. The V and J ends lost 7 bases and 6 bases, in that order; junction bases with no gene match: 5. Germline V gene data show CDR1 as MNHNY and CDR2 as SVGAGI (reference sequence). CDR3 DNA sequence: TGTGCCAGCATCGGGACTAGCGGGGTCTCCGGGGAGCTGTTTTTT. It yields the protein CASIGTSGVSGELFF.

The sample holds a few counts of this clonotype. In nucleotides, the CDR3 is TGTGCCAGCAGTGAAGCCCGACAGGGGGGATATAGCAATCAGCCCCAGCATTTT. It encodes CASSEARQGGYSNQPQHF. The chain carries TRBV6-1 and TRBJ1-5, with 9 bases aligning to TRBD1. Unmatched junction bases numbered 6, after V lost 0 bases and J lost 0 bases. This CDR3 comprises 18 residues. The germline gives CDR1 MNHNS, CDR2 SASEGT.

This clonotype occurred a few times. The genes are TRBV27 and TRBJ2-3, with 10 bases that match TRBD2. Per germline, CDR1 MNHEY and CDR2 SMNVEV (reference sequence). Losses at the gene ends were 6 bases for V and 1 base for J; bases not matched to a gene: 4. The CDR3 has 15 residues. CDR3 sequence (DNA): TGTGCCAGCAGGAGCGGGAGGGCGGGCACAGATACGCAGTATTTT. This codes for CASRSGRAGTDTQYF.

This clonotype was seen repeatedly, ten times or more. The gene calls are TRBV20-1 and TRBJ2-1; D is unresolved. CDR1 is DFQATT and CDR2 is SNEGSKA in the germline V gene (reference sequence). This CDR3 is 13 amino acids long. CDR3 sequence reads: CSALGPVVNEQFF. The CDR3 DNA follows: TGCAGCGCCCTAGGCCCTGTCGTCAATGAGCAGTTCTTC.

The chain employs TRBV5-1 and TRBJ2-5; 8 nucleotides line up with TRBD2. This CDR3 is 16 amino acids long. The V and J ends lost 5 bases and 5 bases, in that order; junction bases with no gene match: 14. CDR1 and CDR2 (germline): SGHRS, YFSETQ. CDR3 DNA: TGCGCCAGCAGGACGAGCGGGAGAAGGACTGGGGAGACCCAGTACTTC. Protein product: CASRTSGRRTGETQYF.

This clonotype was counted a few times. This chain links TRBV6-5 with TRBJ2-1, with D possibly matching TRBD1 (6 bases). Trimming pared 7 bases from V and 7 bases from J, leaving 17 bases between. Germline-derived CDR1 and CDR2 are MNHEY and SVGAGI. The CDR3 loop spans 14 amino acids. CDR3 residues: CASNTGQLGNEQFF. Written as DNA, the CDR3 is TGTGCCAGCAATACCGGACAGCTGGGGAATGAGCAGTTCTTC.

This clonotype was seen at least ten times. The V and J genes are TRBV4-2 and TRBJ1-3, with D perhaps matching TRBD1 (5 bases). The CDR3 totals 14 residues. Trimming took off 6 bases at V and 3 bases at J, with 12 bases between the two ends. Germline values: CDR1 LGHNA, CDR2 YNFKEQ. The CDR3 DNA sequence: TGTGCCAGCAGGAACGGGGGGGGTGGAAACACCATATATTTT. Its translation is CASRNGGGGNTIYF.